This TCR beta chain was obtained from a study of human T cells and chemical hapten exposure (dated by TCRdb to the early 2020s). Broadly, across the study: For sensitization, 2% DPC in acetone was applied to a roughly 2 cm by roughly 2 cm area of upper inner arm skin. Patients additionally received weekly therapeutic DPC doses to the scalp throughout the roughly 25-week study period. Patch tests used Finn chambers with 0.01% DPC on the upper back, scored after 6 days by International Contact Dermatitis Research Group standards. The mostly female patient cohort included alopecia areata with under or over 50% scalp involvement, alopecia totalis and alopecia universalis. Libraries were pooled for sequencing, and variation in per-sample TCR yields was attributed mainly to small differences in library volumes within the pool. Peripheral blood TCR repertoire changes were tracked in vivo in alopecia patients during primary and secondary sensitization to the hapten diphenylcyclopropenone (DPC). Blood was sampled from patients pre-sensitization (week 0) and at 2, 6 and about 24 weeks after DPC sensitization. Blood for TCR sequencing was provided by twenty-nine alopecia patients at one to four time points (pre-sensitization, 2, 6 and 24 weeks). General conclusions and limits of the study: Repeated subsampling changed both the strength of the expansion versus patch-test correlation and the threshold at which that correlation became significant. DPC sensitization did not change how many TCRs were above 1 in 1000 frequency, and no evidence was found of alterations in global repertoire structure. Patch test score was positively correlated with the number of PT1 expanded TCRs, with significance at thresholds 8, 16 and 32 but not at 4. Compared with pre-sensitization or healthy control sets, expanded TCRs formed significantly more large CDR3 similarity clusters, which is consistent with antigen-driven responses. Because all patients had alopecia, a presumed autoimmune disease, the immune response of the patients might differ from that of healthy individuals.

The protocol used for the library was RACE. These reads were obtained on a NextSeq 500. During library preparation, unique molecular identifiers were attached to individual cDNA molecules so that TCRs could be counted quantitatively and reproducibly. Each blood RNA sample was used to sequence both TCR alpha and TCR beta chains. The paper's processing steps were these. The median number of TCRs per sample was 85,000 to 100,000, ranging from roughly 20,000 to 700,000. V, J and CDR3 annotation of the TCR reads was performed with the Decombinator software suite. Every sample was subsampled to the same number of TCRs (28,000) for the PS versus PT1 abundance plots. TCRs were defined as expanded if absent before sensitization and observed at least eight times at the 2-week time point. TCRdb's own reprocessing of the public reads used fastp at Q25 and MiXCR and kept productive beta chains. All rows with the same CDR3 protein become a single entry with the most common DNA and genes. The V and J calls reflect TCRdb's pipeline rather than the authors' work. Present in this sample are roughly 100,000 distinct CDR3 sequences, less than 45% of which were seen just once. Jointly, the top ten make up around 2.8% of the sample.

The V and J ends are trimmed by 5 bases and 4 bases, leaving 11 bases between them. CDR3 length: 13 amino acids, cysteine to phenylalanine. Only the CDR3 portion is preserved as DNA: 39 bases, with reading frame beginning at the first base. In the germline V gene, CDR1 corresponds to SGHTA and CDR2 to FQGNSA. Read against the paper, the sample's time point label means: patch test 3, about 24 weeks after DPC sensitization. The meaning of the sample's treatment or condition label: therapeutic diphenylcyclopropenone sensitization with weekly scalp DPC. At each patch-test visit, blood was drawn before the patch test was applied. To be eligible, patients had to be aged 18 to 70, diagnosed with alopecia and judged suitable for DPC therapy, while pregnant patients were excluded. Total RNA was extracted from unfractionated whole blood collected in Tempus Blood RNA tubes. With respect to this clonotype: This clone's antigen is unknown. No qualities accompany the bases; no much larger clone lies one base away.

The chain couples TRBV7-2 to TRBJ1-2; D gene: possibly TRBD1, on 6 matching bases. The clonotype originates from a man in his forties with alopecia areata. Some clones in this sample may be carry-over from other donors' samples. The sample here was whole blood, taken in connection with sensitization to the hapten diphenylcyclopropenone (DPC). The CDR3: CASSLTGAYGYTF. The nucleotides are TGTGCCAGCAGCCTGACAGGTGCCTATGGCTACACCTTC.